This T cell receptor beta chain is drawn from a study of cytomegalovirus exposure and HLA in healthy donors. General study results and limits: Some segments of the V type, notably TRBV6-2 and TRBV6-3, were excluded as indistinguishable.

Amplification used 60 Vbeta primers and 13 Jbeta primers. Per the study methods: Later, tens of millions of unique TCR beta chains were counted in an analysis, and approximately 10 million of them were shared. Some clones are missing from TCRdb's copy, which holds only in-frame ones; the method was immunoSEQ multiplex PCR. D and trimming come from the DNA, and the V and J calls and clone size come from that table. In the table there are under 200,000 clones, just under 80% of which are singletons. This clone was counted between two and nine times. Its cognate antigen is unknown. V was clipped by 1 base and J by 7 bases; unmatched bases: 9. Germline values: CDR1 SGHNT, CDR2 YYREEE (reference sequence). The CDR3 is 15 amino acids.

The chain joins TRBV5-4 to TRBJ1-2; the match to TRBD1 covers 8 bases. The sequenced material came from PBMCs. The TCR comes from a woman aged 45-65 years in good health and CMV-seropositive. CDR3 sequence reads: CASSLSKQGARGYTF. DNA for the CDR3: TGTGCCAGCAGCTTGTCTAAGCAGGGGGCGCGTGGCTACACCTTC.